This T cell receptor beta chain was retrieved from a study of breast tumors, draining lymph nodes, adjacent tissues. Axillary draining lymph nodes of breast cancer patients supplied the node samples. The CDR3 contains 13 residues. V dropped 3 bases and J dropped 6; count of bases not matched to a gene: 1. Per germline, CDR1 KGHSY and CDR2 FQNENV. On this clonotype itself: Its specificity is not known.

Each CDR3 protein is one row after TCRdb ran MiXCR on the multiplex PCR reads. The repertoire holds 150,000 to 200,000 distinct CDR3 sequences, with about 33% as singletons. Study-wide results and caveats: That most tumor T cells come from lymph nodes remained unproven. Tumor repertoires ranked between lymph nodes and nontumor tissue in diversity, with V and J gene preferences. Tumor and nontumor repertoires were significantly more similar in luminal-like than in basal-like breast cancer.

The TCR sequence derives from a female donor with breast cancer. Some clones in this sample may be carry-over from other donors' samples. Specimen: axillary lymph node tissue. The V call is TRBV16, the J call TRBJ2-2, with TRBD1 matching over 7 bases. Here the CDR3 DNA reads TGTGCCAGCAGCCAGACAGGGTCCGGGGAGCTGTTTTTT. It is translated as CASSQTGSGELFF.